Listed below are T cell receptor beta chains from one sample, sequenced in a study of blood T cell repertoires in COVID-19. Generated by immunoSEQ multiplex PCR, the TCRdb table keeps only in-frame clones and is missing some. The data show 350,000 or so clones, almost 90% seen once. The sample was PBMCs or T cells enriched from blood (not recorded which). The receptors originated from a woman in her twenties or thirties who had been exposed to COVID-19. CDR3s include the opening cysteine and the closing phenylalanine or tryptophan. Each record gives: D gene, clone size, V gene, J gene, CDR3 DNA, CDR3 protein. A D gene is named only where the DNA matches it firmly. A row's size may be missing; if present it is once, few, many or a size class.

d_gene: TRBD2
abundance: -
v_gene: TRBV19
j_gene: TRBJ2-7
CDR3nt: TGTGCCAGTAGTGTACGACTAGCCTCGATCATTGCCGAGCAGTACTTC
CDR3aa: CASSVRLASIIAEQYF

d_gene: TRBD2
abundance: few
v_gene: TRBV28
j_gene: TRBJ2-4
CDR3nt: TGTGCCAGCAGTTTGGGGGGGGAAAACATTCAGTACTTC
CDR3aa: CASSLGGENIQYF

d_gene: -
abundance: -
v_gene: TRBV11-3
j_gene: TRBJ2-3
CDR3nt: TGTGCCAGCAGCCCCGGGGAGCACGGCACAGATACGCAGTATTTT
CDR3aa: CASSPGEHGTDTQYF

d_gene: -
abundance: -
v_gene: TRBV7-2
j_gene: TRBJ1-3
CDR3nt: TGTGCCAGCAGCTTAGTCATTGGGGGGGAAAACACCATATATTTT
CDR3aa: CASSLVIGGENTIYF

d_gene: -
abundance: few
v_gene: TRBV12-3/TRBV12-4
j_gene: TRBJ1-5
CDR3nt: TGTGCCAGCAGTGCGTCTACAGTTCAGCCCCAGCATTTT
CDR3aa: CASSASTVQPQHF

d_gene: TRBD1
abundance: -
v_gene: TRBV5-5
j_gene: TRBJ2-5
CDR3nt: TGTGCCAGCAGCTTGGAGGGACAGACGAGAGAGACCCAGTACTTC
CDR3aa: CASSLEGQTRETQYF

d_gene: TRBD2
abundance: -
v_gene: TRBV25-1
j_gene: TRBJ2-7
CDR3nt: TGTGCCAGCAGGGGACTAGCGGGGCACTCCTACGAGCAGTACTTC
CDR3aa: CASRGLAGHSYEQYF

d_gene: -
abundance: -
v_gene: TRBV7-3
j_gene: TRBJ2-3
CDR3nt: TGTGCCAGCAGCTTACGTAGCGGAAGAACAGATACGCAGTATTTT
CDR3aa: CASSLRSGRTDTQYF

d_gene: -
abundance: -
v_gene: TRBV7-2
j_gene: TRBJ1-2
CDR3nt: TGTGCCAGCAGCTTAGATGGGTCCGGGTCTAACTATGGCTACACCTTC
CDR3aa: CASSLDGSGSNYGYTF

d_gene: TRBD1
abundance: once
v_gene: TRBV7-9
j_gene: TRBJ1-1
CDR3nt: TGTGCCAGCAGCTTCACCGGGACAGAGCTACTGAACACTGAAGCTTTCTTT
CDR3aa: CASSFTGTELLNTEAFF

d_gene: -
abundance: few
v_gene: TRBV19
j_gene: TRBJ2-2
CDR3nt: TGTGCCAGTAGTATAGCTGGGGCCACCGGGGAGCTGTTTTTT
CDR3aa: CASSIAGATGELFF

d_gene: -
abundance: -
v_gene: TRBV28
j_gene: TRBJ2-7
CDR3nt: TGTGCCAGCAGCCCTCCCGGGTCCTATCGGGAGCAGTACTTC
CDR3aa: CASSPPGSYREQYF

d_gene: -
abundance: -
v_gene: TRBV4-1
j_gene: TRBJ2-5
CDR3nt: TGCGCCAGCAGCCAAGAGGGGGGAGTACAAGAGACCCAGTACTTC
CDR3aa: CASSQEGGVQETQYF

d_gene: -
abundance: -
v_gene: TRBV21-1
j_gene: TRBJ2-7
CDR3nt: TGTGCCAGCACCACGGACAGAAGGTACGAGCAGTACTTC
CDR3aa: CASTTDRRYEQYF

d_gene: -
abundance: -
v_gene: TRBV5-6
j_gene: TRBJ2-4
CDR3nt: TGTGCCAGCAGCTTCCCGGGACAAGGAAACATTCAGTACTTC
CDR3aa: CASSFPGQGNIQYF

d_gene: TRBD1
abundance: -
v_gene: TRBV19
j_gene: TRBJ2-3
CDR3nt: TGTGCCAGTAGTCTGACAGGGTCCACAGATACGCAGTATTTT
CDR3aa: CASSLTGSTDTQYF

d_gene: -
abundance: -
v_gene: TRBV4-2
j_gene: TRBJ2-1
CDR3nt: TGTGCCAGCAGCCAAGATCGGGGTGGAAGCTCCTACAATGAGCAGTTCTTC
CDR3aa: CASSQDRGGSSYNEQFF

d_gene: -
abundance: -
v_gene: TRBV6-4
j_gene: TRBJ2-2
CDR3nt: TGTGCCAGCAGTGACTCGGGGGACTGGGCGAACACCGGGGAGCTGTTTTTT
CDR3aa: CASSDSGDWANTGELFF

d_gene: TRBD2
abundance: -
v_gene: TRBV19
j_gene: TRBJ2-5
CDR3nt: TGTGCCAGTAGTACCAAAAAAACTAGCGGGGAAGAGACCCAGTACTTC
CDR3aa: CASSTKKTSGEETQYF

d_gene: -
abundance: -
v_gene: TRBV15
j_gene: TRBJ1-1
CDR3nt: TGTGCCACCAGCAGACGCCTGACAGGCGAGGGAACTTTCTTT
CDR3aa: CATSRRLTGEGTFF

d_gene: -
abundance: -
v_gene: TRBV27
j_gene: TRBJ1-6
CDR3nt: TGTGCCAGCAGCTTGCTAGGAAATTCACCCCTCCACTTT
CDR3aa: CASSLLGNSPLHF

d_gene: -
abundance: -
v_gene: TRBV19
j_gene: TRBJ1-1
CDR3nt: TGTGCCACAAAAAGCCGGACAGAACTCATGAACACTGAAGCTTTCTTT
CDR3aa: CATKSRTELMNTEAFF

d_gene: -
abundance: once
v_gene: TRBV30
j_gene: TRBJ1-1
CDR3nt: TGTGCCTCCGGGGTCAGCACTGAAGCTTTCTTT
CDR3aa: CASGVSTEAFF

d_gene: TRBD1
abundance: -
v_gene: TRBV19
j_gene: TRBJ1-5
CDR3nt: TGTGCCACTAAACACAGGGGGCATCAGCCCCAGCATTTT
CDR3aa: CATKHRGHQPQHF

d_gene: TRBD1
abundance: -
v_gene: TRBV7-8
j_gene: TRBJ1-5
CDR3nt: TGTGCCAGCAGCTTATCAGCCACCCTCAATGACAGGGGAGGATGGCCCCAGCATTTT
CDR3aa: CASSLSATLNDRGGWPQHF

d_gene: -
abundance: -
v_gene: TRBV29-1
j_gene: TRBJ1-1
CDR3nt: TGCAGCGCCGGAGGCTTTCGCAACACTGAAGCTTTCTTT
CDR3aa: CSAGGFRNTEAFF

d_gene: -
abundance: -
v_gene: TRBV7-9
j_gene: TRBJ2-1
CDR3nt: TGTGCCAGCAGCTTTACAGCATCAACATACAATGAGCAGTTCTTC
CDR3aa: CASSFTASTYNEQFF

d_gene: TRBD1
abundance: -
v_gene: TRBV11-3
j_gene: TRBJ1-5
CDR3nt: TGTGCCAGCAGCTTAGATGAGGGGTCCGGGACAGGGGGCTACAATCAGCCCCAGCATTTT
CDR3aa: CASSLDEGSGTGGYNQPQHF

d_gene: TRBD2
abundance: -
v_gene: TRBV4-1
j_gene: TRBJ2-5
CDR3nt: TGCGCCAGCAGTAGCGGGAGCGAAGAGACCCAGTACTTC
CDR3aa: CASSSGSEETQYF

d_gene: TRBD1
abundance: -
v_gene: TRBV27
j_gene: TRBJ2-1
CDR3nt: TGTGCCAGCAGTCAGGGGGACCTCGGCAATGAGCAGTTCTTC
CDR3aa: CASSQGDLGNEQFF

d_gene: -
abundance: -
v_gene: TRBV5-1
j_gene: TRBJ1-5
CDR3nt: TGCGCCAGCAGCTTGAGCGGCGACCATAGCAATCAGCCCCAGCATTTT
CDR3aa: CASSLSGDHSNQPQHF

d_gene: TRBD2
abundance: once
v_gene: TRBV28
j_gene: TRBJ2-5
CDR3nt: TGTGCCAGCCGCCCGGGACTAGCGGCCACATACCAAGAGACCCAGTACTTC
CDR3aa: CASRPGLAATYQETQYF

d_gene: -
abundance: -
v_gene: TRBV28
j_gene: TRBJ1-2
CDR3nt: TGTGCCAGCAGTTTATCCACTGCGGGGGGGGCAGCTAACTATGGCTACACCTTC
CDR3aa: CASSLSTAGGAANYGYTF

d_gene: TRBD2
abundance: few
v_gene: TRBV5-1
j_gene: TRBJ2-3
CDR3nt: TGCGCCAGCAGCTTGGTCCAGCGGGAATACACAGATACGCAGTATTTT
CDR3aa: CASSLVQREYTDTQYF

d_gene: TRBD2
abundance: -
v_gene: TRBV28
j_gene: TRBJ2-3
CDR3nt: TGTGCCAGCAGTCCACCGACTAGCGGGAGAGGGGTGGGCACAGATACGCAGTATTTT
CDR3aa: CASSPPTSGRGVGTDTQYF

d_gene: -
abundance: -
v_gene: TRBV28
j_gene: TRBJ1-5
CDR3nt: TGTGCCAGCAGTTCCGCGGGGGATCAGCCCCAGCATTTT
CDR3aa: CASSSAGDQPQHF

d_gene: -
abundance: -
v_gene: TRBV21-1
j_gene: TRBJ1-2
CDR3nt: TGTGCCAGCCTTCAAGACAGGACATACTATGGCTACACCTTC
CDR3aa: CASLQDRTYYGYTF

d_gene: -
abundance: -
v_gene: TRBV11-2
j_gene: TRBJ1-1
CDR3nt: TGTGCCAGCAGCCCACCGACACTGGTGACTGAAGCTTTCTTT
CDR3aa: CASSPPTLVTEAFF

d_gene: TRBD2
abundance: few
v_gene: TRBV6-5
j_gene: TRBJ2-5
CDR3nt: TGTGCCAGCAGCTACGAGTCTAGCGGGAGCGAGACCCAGTACTTC
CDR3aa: CASSYESSGSETQYF

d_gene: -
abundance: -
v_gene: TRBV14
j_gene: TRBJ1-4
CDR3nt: TGTGCCAGCAGCCCCCGGGGTCTTAATGAAAAACTGTTTTTT
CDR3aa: CASSPRGLNEKLFF

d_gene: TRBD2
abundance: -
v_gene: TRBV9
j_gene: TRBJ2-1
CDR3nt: TGTGCCAGCAGCCTAGGCGGGAGTGGGAACAATGAGCAGTTCTTC
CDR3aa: CASSLGGSGNNEQFF

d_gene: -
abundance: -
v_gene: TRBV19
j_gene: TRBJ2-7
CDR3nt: TGTGCCAGTAGTTTGCGTGCTGGGCCCCCCCTTAACGAGCAGTACTTC
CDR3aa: CASSLRAGPPLNEQYF

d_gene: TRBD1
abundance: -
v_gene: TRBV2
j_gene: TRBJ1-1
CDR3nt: TGTGCCCGAGGGACAGGGGTCATGAACACTGAAGCTTTCTTT
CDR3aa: CARGTGVMNTEAFF

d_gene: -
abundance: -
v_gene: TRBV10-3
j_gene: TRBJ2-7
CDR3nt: TGTGCCATCAGTGCCCCCTCGAGGGAGATCTCCGACGAGCAGTACTTC
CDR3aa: CAISAPSREISDEQYF

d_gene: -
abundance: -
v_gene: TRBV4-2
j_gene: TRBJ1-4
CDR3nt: TGTGCCAGCAGCCAAGATCCCGTATCGACTAATGAAAAACTGTTTTTT
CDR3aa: CASSQDPVSTNEKLFF

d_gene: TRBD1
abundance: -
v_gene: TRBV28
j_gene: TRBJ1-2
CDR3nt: TGTGCCAGCAGTTTACCAGGGGGCTATGGCTACACCTTC
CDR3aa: CASSLPGGYGYTF

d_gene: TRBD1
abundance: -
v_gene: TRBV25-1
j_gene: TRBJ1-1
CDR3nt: TGTGCCAGCAGTGAGGGACAGGGGACGAACACTGAAGCTTTCTTT
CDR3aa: CASSEGQGTNTEAFF